The clone carrying this T cell receptor (beta chain) was counted between two and nine times. This sample was taken from a study of blood T cells in healthy people across ages. Primed by a sample-barcoded 5' primer and a J-beta primer mix, a second PCR proceeded for 7 to 11 cycles. TCRdb independently ran MiXCR on the 5' RACE reads; one entry per CDR3 protein. The repertoire has 500,000 to 550,000 distinct CDR3 sequences, less than 25% of them found once; the top ten carry around 10%. Trimming stripped 0 bases from V and 3 bases from J, with 8 bases between. This CDR3 comprises 14 residues. The germline gives CDR1 SGHTA, CDR2 FQGNSA. The sample also formed part of further work on T cells of mothers and their children.

The V call is TRBV7-2, the J call TRBJ1-2, with TRBD1 as a possible D gene (5 bases). The clonotype originates from a boy aged 5 to 17 in good health. The sample was blood. DNA for the CDR3: TGTGCCAGCAGCTTAGCTGCGGGGGACTATGGCTACACCTTC. Its protein is CASSLAAGDYGYTF.